The source of this T cell receptor (beta chain) is a study of blood T cell repertoires in COVID-19. Whole-study context: Researchers got acute and convalescent COVID-19 samples from the United States, Italy and Spain. In each case, the material was cDNA or gDNA derived from T cells, B-cell-depleted T cells, or PBMCs.

The CDR3 is 13 residues long. In regard to this clone: Germline is not matched at one junction end, which may reflect a read error.

Under the authors' procedure: Amplifying reference gene primers gave estimates of nucleated cell counts. The repertoire was sequenced with immunoSEQ multiplex PCR; TCRdb's copy has only in-frame clones and lacks some. The D gene and trimming were derived from the DNA, and the V and J assignments and clone size from that table. The profile shows around 700,000 clones, 70% to 90% of them singletons. The sequence derives from a young woman with acute or convalescent COVID-19. Material: peripheral blood. V and J are TRBV12-3 or TRBV12-4 and TRBJ1-2, with 7 bases fitting TRBD1. CDR3 protein: CASSRHRGPGRAF. CDR3 nucleotide sequence: TGTGCCAGCAGCCGACACAGGGGCCCCGGTCGGGCCTTC.